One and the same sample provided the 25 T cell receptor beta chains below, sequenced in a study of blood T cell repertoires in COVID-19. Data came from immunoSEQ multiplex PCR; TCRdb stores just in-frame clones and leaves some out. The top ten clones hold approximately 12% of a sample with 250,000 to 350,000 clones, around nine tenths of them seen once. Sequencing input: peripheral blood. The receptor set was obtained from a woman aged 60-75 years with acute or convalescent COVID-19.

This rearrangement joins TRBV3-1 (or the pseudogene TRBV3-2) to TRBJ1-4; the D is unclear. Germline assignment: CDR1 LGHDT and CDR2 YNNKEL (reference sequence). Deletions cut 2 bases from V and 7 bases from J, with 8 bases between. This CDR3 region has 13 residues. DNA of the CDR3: TGTGCCAGCAGCCAATTCGGTGGTGAAAAACTGTTTTTT. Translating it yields CASSQFGGEKLFF.

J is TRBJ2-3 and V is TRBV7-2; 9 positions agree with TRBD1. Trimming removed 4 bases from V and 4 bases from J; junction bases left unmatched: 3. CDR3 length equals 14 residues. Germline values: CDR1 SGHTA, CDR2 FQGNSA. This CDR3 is CASSYGTGSDTQYF. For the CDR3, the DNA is TGTGCCAGCAGCTACGGGACAGGGTCAGATACGCAGTATTTT.

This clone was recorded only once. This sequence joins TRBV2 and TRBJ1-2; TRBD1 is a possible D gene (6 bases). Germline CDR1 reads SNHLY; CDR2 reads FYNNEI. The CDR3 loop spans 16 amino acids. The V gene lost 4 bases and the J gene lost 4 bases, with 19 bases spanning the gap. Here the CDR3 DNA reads TGTGCCAGCAGTGGGGGCAGGGGCGTCCTAGGCTATGGCTACACCTTC. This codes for CASSGGRGVLGYGYTF.

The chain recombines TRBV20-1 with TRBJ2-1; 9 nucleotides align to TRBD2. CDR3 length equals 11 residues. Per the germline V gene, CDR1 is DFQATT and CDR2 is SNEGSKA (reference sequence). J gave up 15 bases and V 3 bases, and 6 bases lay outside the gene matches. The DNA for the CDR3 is TGCAGTGCTAGCTCTAGCGGGATGGGGTTCTTC. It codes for CSASSSGMGFF.

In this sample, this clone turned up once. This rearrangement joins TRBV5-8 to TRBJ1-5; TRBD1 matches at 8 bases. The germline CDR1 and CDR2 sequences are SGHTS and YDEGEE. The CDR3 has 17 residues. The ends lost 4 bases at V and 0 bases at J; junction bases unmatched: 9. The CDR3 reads CASSLDRGRYSNQPQHF. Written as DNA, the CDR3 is TGTGCCAGCAGCCTCGACAGGGGCCGCTATAGCAATCAGCCCCAGCATTTT.

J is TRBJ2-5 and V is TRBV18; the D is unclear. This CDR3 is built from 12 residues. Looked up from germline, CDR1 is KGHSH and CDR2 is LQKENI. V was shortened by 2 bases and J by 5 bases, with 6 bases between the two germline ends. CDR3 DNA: TGTGCCAGCTCACCAAAGAGCGAGACCCAGTACTTC. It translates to CASSPKSETQYF.

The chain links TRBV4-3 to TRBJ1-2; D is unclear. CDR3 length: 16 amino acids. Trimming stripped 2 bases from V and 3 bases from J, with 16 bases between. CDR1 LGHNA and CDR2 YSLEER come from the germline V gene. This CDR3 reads CASSQTQDSSYYGYTF. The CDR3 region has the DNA TGCGCCAGCAGCCAAACGCAAGATAGTTCCTACTATGGCTACACCTTC.

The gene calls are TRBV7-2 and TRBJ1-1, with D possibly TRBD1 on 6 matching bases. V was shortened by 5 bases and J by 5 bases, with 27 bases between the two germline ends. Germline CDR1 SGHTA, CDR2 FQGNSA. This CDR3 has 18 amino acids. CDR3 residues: CASSPFSKQGSKGTEAFF. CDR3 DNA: TGTGCCAGCAGCCCATTTAGCAAACAGGGCAGCAAAGGAACTGAAGCTTTCTTT.

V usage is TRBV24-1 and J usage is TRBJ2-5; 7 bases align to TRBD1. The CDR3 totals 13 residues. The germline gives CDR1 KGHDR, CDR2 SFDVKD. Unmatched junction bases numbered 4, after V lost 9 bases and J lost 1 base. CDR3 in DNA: TGTGCCACCCGGGGACAGACCCAAGAGACCCAGTACTTC. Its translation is CATRGQTQETQYF.

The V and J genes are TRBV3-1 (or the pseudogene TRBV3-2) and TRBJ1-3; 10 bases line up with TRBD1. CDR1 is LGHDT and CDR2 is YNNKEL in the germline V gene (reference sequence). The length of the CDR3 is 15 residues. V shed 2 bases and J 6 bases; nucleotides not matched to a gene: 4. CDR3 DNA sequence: TGTGCCAGCAGCCAATCCGGGACAGGGGTAAACACCATATATTTT. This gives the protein CASSQSGTGVNTIYF.

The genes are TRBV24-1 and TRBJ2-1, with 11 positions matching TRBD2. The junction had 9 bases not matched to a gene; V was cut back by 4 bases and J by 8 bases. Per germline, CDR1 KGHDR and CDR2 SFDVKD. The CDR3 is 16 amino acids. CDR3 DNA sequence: TGTGCCACCAGTGACCGCGGGACTAGCGGTATCTATGAGCAGTTCTTC. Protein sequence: CATSDRGTSGIYEQFF.

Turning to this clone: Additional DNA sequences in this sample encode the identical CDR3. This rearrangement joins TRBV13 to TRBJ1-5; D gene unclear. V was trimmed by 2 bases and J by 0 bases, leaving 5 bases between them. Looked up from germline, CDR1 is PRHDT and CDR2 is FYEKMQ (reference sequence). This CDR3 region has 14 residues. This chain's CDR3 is CASSLRGSNQPQHF. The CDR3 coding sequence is TGTGCCAGCAGCTTACGGGGTAGCAATCAGCCCCAGCATTTT.

The CDR3 reads CASSFGGNTEAFF. The CDR3 DNA sequence: TGTGCCAGTAGTTTCGGTGGGAACACTGAAGCTTTCTTT. The chain uses TRBV19 and TRBJ1-1; no reliable D call. Germline CDR1 is LNHDA and CDR2 is SQIVND (reference sequence). The CDR3 runs to 13 residues. Between the trimmed V and J ends, which lost 5 bases and 1 base, there was a span of 8 bases.

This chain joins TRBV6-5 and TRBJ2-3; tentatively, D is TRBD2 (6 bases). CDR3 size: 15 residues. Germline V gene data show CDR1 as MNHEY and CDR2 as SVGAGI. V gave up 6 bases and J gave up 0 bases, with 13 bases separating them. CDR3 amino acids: CASSLGLSSTDTQYF. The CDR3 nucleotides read TGTGCCAGCAGCTTGGGACTTTCAAGCACAGATACGCAGTATTTT.

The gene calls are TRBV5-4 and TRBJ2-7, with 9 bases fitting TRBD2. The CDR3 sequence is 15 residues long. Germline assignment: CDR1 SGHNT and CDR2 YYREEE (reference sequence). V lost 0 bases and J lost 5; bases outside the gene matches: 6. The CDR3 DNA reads TGTGCCAGCAGCTTGGATGGCGGGGGGGCCCACGAGCAGTACTTC. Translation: CASSLDGGGAHEQYF.

The CDR3 is CASSPSGTGFTEAFF. The CDR3 DNA reads as TGTGCCAGCAGCCCTTCCGGGACAGGGTTCACTGAAGCTTTCTTT. This rearrangement joins TRBV7-3 to TRBJ1-1; 9 bases align to TRBD1. The CDR3 loop spans 15 amino acids. Germline CDR1 is SGHTA and CDR2 is FQGTGA. V lost 5 bases and J lost 4; bases outside the gene matches: 8. The full variable domain, with the rest looked up from reference TRBV7-3 and TRBJ1-1, is GAGVSQTPSNKVTEKGKYVELRCDPISGHTALYWYRQSLGQGPEFLIYFQGTGAADDSGLPNDRFFAVRPEGSVSTLKIQRTERGDSAVYLCASSPSGTGFTEAFFGQGTRLTVV.

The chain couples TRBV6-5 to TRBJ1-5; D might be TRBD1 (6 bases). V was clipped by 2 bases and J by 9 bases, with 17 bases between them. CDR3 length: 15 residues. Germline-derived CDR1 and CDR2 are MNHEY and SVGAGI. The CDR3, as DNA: TGTGCCAGCAGTTACGGAGCAGGGGACGTTTGGCCCCAGCATTTT. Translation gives CASSYGAGDVWPQHF.

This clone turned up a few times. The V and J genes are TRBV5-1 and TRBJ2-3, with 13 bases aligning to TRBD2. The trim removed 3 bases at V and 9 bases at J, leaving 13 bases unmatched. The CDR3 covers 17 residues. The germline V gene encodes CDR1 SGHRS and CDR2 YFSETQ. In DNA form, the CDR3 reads TGCGCCAGCAGCTCGGGACTAGCGGGGACGATTGAGGGAACGCAGTATTTT. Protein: CASSSGLAGTIEGTQYF.

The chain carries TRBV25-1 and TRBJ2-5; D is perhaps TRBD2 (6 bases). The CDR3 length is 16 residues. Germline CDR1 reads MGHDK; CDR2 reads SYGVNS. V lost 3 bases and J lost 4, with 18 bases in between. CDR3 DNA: TGTGCCAGCAGTGAGGGAGGACGGGGCCGGGGAGAGACCCAGTACTTC. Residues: CASSEGGRGRGETQYF.

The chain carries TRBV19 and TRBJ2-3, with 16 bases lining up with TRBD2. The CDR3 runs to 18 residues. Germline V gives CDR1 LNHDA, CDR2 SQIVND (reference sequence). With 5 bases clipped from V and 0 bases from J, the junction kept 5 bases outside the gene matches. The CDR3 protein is CASSLGTSGGASTDTQYF. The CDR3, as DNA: TGTGCCAGTAGTCTCGGGACTAGCGGGGGGGCCAGCACAGATACGCAGTATTTT.

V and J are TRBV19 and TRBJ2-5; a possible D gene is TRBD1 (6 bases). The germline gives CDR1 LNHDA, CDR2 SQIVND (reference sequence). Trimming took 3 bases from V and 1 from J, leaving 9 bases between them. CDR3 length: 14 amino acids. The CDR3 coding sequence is TGTGCCAGTAGTATTACGGACAGCCAAGAGACCCAGTACTTC. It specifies CASSITDSQETQYF. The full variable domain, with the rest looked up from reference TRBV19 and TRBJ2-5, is DGGITQSPKYLFRKEGQNVTLSCEQNLNHDAMYWYRQDPGQGLRLIYYSQIVNDFQKGDIAEGYSVSREKKESFPLTVTSAQKNPTAFYLCASSITDSQETQYFGPGTRLLVL.

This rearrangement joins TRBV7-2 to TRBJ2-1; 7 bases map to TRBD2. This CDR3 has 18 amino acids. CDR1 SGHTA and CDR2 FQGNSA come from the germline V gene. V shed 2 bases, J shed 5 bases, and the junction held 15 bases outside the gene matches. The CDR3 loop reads CASSLRFAGVWSDNEQFF. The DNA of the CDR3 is TGTGCCAGCAGCTTAAGGTTTGCGGGAGTATGGTCGGACAATGAGCAGTTCTTC.

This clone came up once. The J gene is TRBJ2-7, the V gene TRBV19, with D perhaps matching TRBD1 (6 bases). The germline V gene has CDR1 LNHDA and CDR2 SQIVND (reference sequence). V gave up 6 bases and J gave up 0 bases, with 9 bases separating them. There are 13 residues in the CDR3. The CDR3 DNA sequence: TGTGCCAGTAGAGGGACACCCTCCTACGAGCAGTACTTC. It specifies CASRGTPSYEQYF.

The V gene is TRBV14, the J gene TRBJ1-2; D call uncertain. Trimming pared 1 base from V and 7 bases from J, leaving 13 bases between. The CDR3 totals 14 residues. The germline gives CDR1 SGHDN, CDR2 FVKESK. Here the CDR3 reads CASSQARGGFGYTF. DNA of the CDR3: TGTGCCAGCAGCCAAGCCCGGGGAGGGTTTGGCTACACCTTC. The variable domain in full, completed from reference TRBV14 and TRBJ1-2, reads EAGVTQFPSHSVIEKGQTVTLRCDPISGHDNLYWYRRVMGKEIKFLLHFVKESKQDESGMPNNRFLAERTGGTYSTLKVQPAELEDSGVYFCASSQARGGFGYTFGSGTRLTVV.

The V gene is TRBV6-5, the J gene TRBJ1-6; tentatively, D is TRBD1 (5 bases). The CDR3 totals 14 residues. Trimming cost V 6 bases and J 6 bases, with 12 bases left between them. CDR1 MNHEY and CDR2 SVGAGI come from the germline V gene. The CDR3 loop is CASSTGGSNSPLHF. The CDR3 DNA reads TGTGCCAGCAGCACGGGGGGTTCTAATTCACCCCTCCACTTT.